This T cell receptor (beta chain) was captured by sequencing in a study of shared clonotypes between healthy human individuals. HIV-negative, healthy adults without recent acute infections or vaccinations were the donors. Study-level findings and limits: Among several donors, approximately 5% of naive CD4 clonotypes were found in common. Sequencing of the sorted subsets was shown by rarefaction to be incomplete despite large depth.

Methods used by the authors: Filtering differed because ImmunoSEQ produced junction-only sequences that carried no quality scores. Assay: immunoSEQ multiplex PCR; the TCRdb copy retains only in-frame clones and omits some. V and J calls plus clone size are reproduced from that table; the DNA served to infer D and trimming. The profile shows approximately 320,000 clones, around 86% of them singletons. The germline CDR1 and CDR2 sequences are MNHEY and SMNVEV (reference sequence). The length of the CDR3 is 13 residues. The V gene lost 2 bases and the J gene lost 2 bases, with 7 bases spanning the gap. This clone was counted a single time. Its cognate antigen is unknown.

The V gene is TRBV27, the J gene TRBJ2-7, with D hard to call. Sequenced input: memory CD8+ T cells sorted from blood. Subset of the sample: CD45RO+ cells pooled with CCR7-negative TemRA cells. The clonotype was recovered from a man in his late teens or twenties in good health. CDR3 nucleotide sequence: TGTGCCAGCAGTTTAACCGCGGCCTACGAGCAGTACTTC. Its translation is CASSLTAAYEQYF.